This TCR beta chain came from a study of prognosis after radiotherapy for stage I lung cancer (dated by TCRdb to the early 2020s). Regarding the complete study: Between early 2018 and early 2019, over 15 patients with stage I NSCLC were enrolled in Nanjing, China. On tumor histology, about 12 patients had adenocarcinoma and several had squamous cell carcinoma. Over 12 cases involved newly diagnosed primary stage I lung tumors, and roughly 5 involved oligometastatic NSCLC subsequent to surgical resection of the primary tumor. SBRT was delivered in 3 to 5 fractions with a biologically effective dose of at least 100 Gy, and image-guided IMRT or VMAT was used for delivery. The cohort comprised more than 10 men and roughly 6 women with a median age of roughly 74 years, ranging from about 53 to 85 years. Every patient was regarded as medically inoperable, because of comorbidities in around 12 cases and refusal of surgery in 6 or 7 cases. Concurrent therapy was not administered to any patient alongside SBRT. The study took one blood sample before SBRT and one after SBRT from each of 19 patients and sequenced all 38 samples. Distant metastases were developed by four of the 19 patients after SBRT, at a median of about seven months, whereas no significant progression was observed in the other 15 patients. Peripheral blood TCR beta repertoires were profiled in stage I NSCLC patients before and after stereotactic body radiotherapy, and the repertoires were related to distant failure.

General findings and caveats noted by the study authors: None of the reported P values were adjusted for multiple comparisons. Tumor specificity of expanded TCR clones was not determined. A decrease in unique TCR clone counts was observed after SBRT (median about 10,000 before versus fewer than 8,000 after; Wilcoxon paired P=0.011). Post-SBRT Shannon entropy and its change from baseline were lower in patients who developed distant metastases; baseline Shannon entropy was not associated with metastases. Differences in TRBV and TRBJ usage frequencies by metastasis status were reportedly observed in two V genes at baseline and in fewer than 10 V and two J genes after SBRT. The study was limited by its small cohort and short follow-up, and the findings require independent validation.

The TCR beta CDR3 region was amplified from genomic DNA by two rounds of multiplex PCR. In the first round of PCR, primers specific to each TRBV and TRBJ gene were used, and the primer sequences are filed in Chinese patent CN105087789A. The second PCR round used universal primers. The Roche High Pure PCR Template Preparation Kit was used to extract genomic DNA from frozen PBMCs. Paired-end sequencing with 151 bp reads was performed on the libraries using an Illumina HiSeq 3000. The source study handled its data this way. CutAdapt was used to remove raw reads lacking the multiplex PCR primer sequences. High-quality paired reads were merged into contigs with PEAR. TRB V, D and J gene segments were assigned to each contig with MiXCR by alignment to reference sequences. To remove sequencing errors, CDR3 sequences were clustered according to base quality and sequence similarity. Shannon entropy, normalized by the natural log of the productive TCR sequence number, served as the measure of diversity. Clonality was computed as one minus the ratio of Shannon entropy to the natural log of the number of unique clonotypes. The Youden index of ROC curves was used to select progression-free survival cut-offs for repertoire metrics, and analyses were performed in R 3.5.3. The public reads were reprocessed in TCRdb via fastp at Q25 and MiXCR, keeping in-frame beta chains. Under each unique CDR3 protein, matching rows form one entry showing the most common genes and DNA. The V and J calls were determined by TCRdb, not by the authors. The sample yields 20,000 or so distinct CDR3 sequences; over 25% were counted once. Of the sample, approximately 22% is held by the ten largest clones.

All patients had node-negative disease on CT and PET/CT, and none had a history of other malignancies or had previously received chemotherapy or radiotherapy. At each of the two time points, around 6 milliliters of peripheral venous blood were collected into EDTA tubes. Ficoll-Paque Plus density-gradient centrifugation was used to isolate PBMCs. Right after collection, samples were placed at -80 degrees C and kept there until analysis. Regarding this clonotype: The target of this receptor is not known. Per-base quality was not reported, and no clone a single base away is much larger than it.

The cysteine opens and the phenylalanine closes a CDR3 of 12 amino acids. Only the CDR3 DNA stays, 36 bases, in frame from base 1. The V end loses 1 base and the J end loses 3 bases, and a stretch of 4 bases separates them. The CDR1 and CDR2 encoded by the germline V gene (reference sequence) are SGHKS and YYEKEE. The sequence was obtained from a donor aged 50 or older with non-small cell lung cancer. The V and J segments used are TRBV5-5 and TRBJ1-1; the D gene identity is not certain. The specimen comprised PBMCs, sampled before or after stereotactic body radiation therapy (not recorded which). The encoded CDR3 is CASSLCYTEAFF. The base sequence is TGTGCCAGCAGCTTGTGTTACACTGAAGCTTTCTTT.